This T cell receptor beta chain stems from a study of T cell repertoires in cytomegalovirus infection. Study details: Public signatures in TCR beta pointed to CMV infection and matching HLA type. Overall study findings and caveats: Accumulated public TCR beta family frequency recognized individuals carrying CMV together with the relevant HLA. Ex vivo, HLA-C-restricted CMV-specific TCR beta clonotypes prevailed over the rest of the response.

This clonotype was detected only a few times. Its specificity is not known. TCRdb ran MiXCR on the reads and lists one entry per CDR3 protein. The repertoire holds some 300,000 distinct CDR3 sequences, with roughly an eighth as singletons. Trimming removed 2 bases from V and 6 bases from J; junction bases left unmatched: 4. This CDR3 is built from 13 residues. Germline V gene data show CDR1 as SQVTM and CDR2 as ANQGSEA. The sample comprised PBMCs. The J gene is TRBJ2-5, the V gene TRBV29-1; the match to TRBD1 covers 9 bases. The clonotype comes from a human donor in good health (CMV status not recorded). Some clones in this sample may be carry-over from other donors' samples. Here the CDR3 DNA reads TGCAGCGTTGAAATGGGGACAGGGAAGACCCAGTACTTC. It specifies CSVEMGTGKTQYF.